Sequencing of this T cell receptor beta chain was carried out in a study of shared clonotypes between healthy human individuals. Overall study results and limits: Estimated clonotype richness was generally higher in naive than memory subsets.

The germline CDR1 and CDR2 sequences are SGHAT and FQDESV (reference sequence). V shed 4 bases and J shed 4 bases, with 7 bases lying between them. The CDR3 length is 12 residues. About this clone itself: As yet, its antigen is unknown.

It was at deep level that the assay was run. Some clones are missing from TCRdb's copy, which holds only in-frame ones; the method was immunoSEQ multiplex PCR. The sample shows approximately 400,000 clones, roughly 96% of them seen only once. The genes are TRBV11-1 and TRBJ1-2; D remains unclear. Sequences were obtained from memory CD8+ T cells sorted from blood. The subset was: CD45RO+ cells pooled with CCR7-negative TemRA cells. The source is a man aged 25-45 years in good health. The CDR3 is CASSSYTYGYTF. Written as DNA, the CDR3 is TGTGCCAGCAGCTCATACACCTATGGCTACACCTTC.